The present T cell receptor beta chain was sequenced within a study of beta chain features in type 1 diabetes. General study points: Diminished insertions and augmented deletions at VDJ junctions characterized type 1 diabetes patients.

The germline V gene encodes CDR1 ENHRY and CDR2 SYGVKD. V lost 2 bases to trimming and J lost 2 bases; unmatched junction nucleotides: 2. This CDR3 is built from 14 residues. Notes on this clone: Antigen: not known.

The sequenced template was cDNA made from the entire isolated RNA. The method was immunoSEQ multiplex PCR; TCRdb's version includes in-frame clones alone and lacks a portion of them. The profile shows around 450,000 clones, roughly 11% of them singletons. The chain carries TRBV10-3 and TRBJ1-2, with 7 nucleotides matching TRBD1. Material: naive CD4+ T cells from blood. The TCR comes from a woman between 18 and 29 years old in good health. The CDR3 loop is CAISEAQGNYGYTF. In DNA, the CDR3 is TGTGCCATCAGTGAGGCACAGGGGAACTATGGCTACACCTTC.